These 27 T cell receptor beta chains were all obtained from the same sample, sequenced in a study of shared clonotypes between healthy human individuals. Sequencing was performed with immunoSEQ multiplex PCR; in TCRdb, only in-frame clones are kept and a portion is missing. This sample yields millions of clones, of which approximately 95% are seen a single time; 0.39% belongs to the top ten. Sequenced sample: naive CD4+ T cells from PBMCs. Subset described: CD45RA+ positively selected. The receptor source for this set is a young man in good health. Some clones in this sample may be carry-over from other donors' samples.

The chain combines TRBV6-5 with TRBJ2-2; weak D call: TRBD2 (6 bases). Germline V gene lookup returns CDR1 MNHEY and CDR2 SVGAGI. V dropped 7 bases and J dropped 5 bases, with 11 bases sitting between them. The CDR3 runs 13 residues. The CDR3 nucleotides are TGTGCCAGCAAAAGGACTACTACCGGGGAGCTGTTTTTT. Residues: CASKRTTTGELFF.

V and J are TRBV7-6 and TRBJ2-5; D could derive from TRBD1 or TRBD2 (5 bases each). V was trimmed by 11 bases and J by 5 bases, leaving 21 bases between them. Germline values: CDR1 SGHVS, CDR2 FNYEAQ. This CDR3 has 14 amino acids. Here the CDR3 DNA reads TGTGCCGCCTCTCGGGACCCCCGTGGGGAGACCCAGTACTTC. Translation: CAASRDPRGETQYF.

The gene calls are TRBV4-1 and TRBJ1-4, with a possible D match to TRBD1 (5 bases). With 5 bases removed from V and 0 bases from J, the gap between germline ends came to 10 bases. The germline gives CDR1 MGHRA, CDR2 YSYEKL. This CDR3 region has 15 residues. CDR3 residues: CASSFQGATNEKLFF. The CDR3 DNA is TGCGCCAGCAGCTTCCAGGGTGCAACTAATGAAAAACTGTTTTTT.

The chain joins TRBV18 to TRBJ1-5; perhaps TRBD1 as D (5 bases). The CDR3 spans 14 residues. From germline, CDR1 is KGHSH and CDR2 LQKENI. Deletions cut 4 bases from V and 4 bases from J, with 11 bases between. DNA of the CDR3: TGTGCCAGCTCACGGCAGGGCGAAAATCAGCCCCAGCATTTT. Translating gives CASSRQGENQPQHF.

This chain links TRBV7-9 with TRBJ2-1; D is uncertain. CDR1 and CDR2 (germline): SEHNR, FQNEAQ (reference sequence). The CDR3 totals 14 residues. Trimming left V 5 bases short and J 4 bases short, with 12 bases between. CDR3 in DNA: TGTGCCAGCAGCGACCTCCATTCTTACAATGAGCAGTTCTTC. Its translation is CASSDLHSYNEQFF.

The V call is TRBV28, the J call TRBJ1-1, with 8 bases matching TRBD1. Trimming took 1 base from V and 0 from J; bases not matched to a gene: 16. Germline lookup yields CDR1 MDHEN and CDR2 SYDVKM. The CDR3 is 20 residues long. The CDR3 region has the DNA TGTGCCAGCAGTTTATCCAAGGACAGGGCGAGATGGGGGGTGAACACTGAAGCTTTCTTT. Its translation is CASSLSKDRARWGVNTEAFF.

This clone occurred once. The chain uses TRBV7-2 and TRBJ2-5, with D hard to call. CDR1 SGHTA and CDR2 FQGNSA come from the germline V gene. V was shortened by 1 base and J by 4 bases, with 7 bases between the two germline ends. This CDR3 region has 13 residues. The DNA for the CDR3 is TGTGCCAGCAGCTTAGAAGTCCGAGAGACCCAGTACTTC. Its translation: CASSLEVRETQYF.

V usage is TRBV28 and J usage is TRBJ2-7; possibly TRBD2 for D (6 bases). Germline V gives CDR1 MDHEN, CDR2 SYDVKM. The CDR3 spans 14 residues. V was pared by 6 bases and J by 3 bases, with 15 bases between. The CDR3 coding sequence is TGTGCCAGCAGCCCCGGGGGTACGAGCTACGAGCAGTACTTC. It encodes CASSPGGTSYEQYF.

The V call is TRBV5-1, the J call TRBJ2-1; D gene unclear. The CDR3 extends over 15 amino acids. Germline V CDR1 and CDR2: SGHRS, YFSETQ. V dropped 0 bases and J dropped 2 bases, with 9 bases sitting between them. For the CDR3, the DNA is TGCGCCAGCAGCTTGGCCCCCGAGACCTACAATGAGCAGTTCTTC. This sequence encodes CASSLAPETYNEQFF.

The rearrangement uses TRBV20-1 and TRBJ2-1, with D uncertain. The germline gives CDR1 DFQATT, CDR2 SNEGSKA (reference sequence). The CDR3 has 11 residues. Trimming removed 2 bases at V and 7 bases at J, with 6 bases between. The CDR3 bases are TGCAGTGCTAGAACTAAGAATGAGCAGTTCTTC. Its translation is CSARTKNEQFF.

The V gene is TRBV4-2, the J gene TRBJ2-3, with TRBD2 identical over 9 bases. Trimming removed 1 base from V and 2 bases from J; junction bases left unmatched: 7. This CDR3 is 17 amino acids long. The germline V gene encodes CDR1 LGHNA and CDR2 YNFKEQ. The CDR3 nucleotides are TGTGCCAGCAGCCAAGTAGCTAGCGGGGAGTTCACAGATACGCAGTATTTT. Translated, it gives CASSQVASGEFTDTQYF.

This chain joins TRBV6-1 and TRBJ2-7; D not resolved. Germline CDR1 is MNHNS and CDR2 is SASEGT. The CDR3 is 11 residues long. V was pared by 6 bases and J by 6 bases, with 9 bases between. The CDR3 spells CASSHSSEQYF. CDR3 nucleotide sequence: TGTGCCAGCAGCCATAGTAGCGAGCAGTACTTC.

The V and J genes are TRBV2 and TRBJ1-5; 8 bases agree with TRBD1. J gave up 5 bases and V 4 bases, and 7 bases lay outside the gene matches. Germline V gene data show CDR1 as SNHLY and CDR2 as FYNNEI. There are 15 residues in the CDR3. The CDR3 region has the DNA TGTGCCAGCAGTGGATCAGGGGGCGGTTATCAGCCCCAGCATTTT. Translation: CASSGSGGGYQPQHF.

The rearrangement links TRBV10-3 to TRBJ1-4, with D possibly matching TRBD1 (5 bases). Looked up from germline, CDR1 is ENHRY and CDR2 is SYGVKD. Between the trimmed V and J ends, which lost 5 bases and 7 bases, there was a span of 17 bases. The CDR3 sequence is 15 residues long. In nucleotides, the CDR3 is TGTGCCATCAGTCAACTCGGGGGGAGTAGTGAAAAACTGTTTTTT. Protein product: CAISQLGGSSEKLFF.

This sequence joins TRBV5-1 and TRBJ2-2; D remains ambiguous. The V gene lost 0 bases and the J gene lost 0 bases, with 9 bases spanning the gap. The V gene's germline CDR1 is SGHRS and CDR2 YFSETQ. CDR3 length: 16 residues. CDR3 nucleotides: TGCGCCAGCAGCTTGGCTCACCTTCCGAACACCGGGGAGCTGTTTTTT. Its protein product is CASSLAHLPNTGELFF. Combining the CDR3 with reference TRBV5-1 and TRBJ2-2 gives the whole variable domain KAGVTQTPRYLIKTRGQQVTLSCSPISGHRSVSWYQQTPGQGLQFLFEYFSETQRNKGNFPGRFSGRQFSNSRSEMNVSTLELGDSALYLCASSLAHLPNTGELFFGEGSRLTVL.

Turning to this clone: Other DNA sequences in the same sample also yield this CDR3. CDR3 protein: CASSLFRTEAFF. Written as DNA, the CDR3 is TGTGCCAGCAGCTTATTTCGGACTGAAGCTTTCTTT. V and J are TRBV7-2 and TRBJ1-1; no clear D. Looked up from germline, CDR1 is SGHTA and CDR2 is FQGNSA. This CDR3 has 12 residues. The ends were cut back, 2 bases at V and 5 bases at J, with 6 bases in the middle.

V gene TRBV2 combines with J gene TRBJ1-5; 7 bases are a match to TRBD1. The CDR3 spans 13 residues. Germline values: CDR1 SNHLY, CDR2 FYNNEI. The J segment lost 15 bases and the V segment lost 6 bases, leaving 14 bases of the junction unmatched. The CDR3 protein is CASRPGTAPPWHF. The CDR3 DNA reads as TGTGCCAGCAGGCCCGGGACAGCCCCTCCCTGGCATTTT.

CDR3 in DNA: TGCGCCAGCAGCCAAGATATTCAGAATTTCTACGAGCAGTACTTC. It yields the protein CASSQDIQNFYEQYF. The chain couples TRBV4-3 to TRBJ2-7, with unresolved D. CDR1 and CDR2 (germline): LGHNA, YSLEER. The germline V and J ends were trimmed by 0 bases and 3 bases, with 12 bases remaining between them. This CDR3 is 15 amino acids long.

The gene calls are TRBV4-1 and TRBJ1-4; 7 nucleotides match TRBD1. CDR3 length: 16 residues. Trimming removed 2 bases from V and 4 bases from J; junction bases left unmatched: 7. In germline, CDR1 is MGHRA, CDR2 YSYEKL. CDR3 coding DNA: TGCGCCAGCAGCCAAAACCCGGGACAGCTTAATGAAAAACTGTTTTTT. It specifies CASSQNPGQLNEKLFF.

The chain uses TRBV29-1 and TRBJ1-2, with a tentative D call TRBD1 (6 bases). Germline CDR1 reads SQVTM; CDR2 reads ANQGSEA. CDR3 length: 14 amino acids. V was pared by 7 bases and J by 7 bases, with 22 bases between. In nucleotides, the CDR3 is TGCAGCGCTAGGATACTAACAGGGATGGTTGGCTACACCTTC. Protein product: CSARILTGMVGYTF.

The chain has TRBV28 and TRBJ2-3; 9 bases align to TRBD2. The V and J ends lost 7 bases and 5 bases, in that order; junction bases with no gene match: 10. The CDR3 totals 15 residues. Germline lookup yields CDR1 MDHEN and CDR2 SYDVKM. CDR3 bases: TGTGCCAGCATTCAGGCGGGAGGGCCGAGAGATACGCAGTATTTT. Encoded protein: CASIQAGGPRDTQYF.

This chain links TRBV18 with TRBJ2-7; tentatively, D is TRBD1 (6 bases). Deletions cut 3 bases from V and 6 bases from J, with 21 bases between. In germline, CDR1 is KGHSH, CDR2 LQKENI. This CDR3 spans 16 amino acids. This chain's CDR3 is CASSPRTEIPFGEQYF. The CDR3 coding sequence is TGTGCCAGCTCACCTAGGACAGAAATACCCTTCGGCGAGCAGTACTTC.

The V and J genes are TRBV2 and TRBJ2-5, with D maybe TRBD2 (7 bases). Deletions cut 10 bases from V and 1 base from J, with 16 bases between. CDR3 length equals 14 residues. The V gene's germline CDR1 is SNHLY and CDR2 FYNNEI. DNA for the CDR3: TGTGCCACCCAAGGGGGGGCGGCCCAAGAGACCCAGTACTTC. This sequence encodes CATQGGAAQETQYF.

The J gene is TRBJ2-3, the V gene TRBV6-1; D ambiguous. The germline V gene has CDR1 MNHNS and CDR2 SASEGT. CDR3 length: 12 amino acids. V was clipped by 0 bases and J by 6 bases, with 4 bases between them. CDR3 protein: CASSEAVDTQYF. DNA of the CDR3: TGTGCCAGCAGTGAAGCGGTGGATACGCAGTATTTT.

The genes are TRBV25-1 and TRBJ2-7, with D possibly matching TRBD1 (6 bases). Germline V gene lookup returns CDR1 MGHDK and CDR2 SYGVNS. The CDR3 extends over 13 amino acids. The V gene lost 4 bases and the J gene lost 6 bases, with 13 bases spanning the gap. The chain's CDR3 is CASSAQGFGEQYF. The DNA for the CDR3 is TGTGCCAGCAGTGCGCAGGGGTTCGGCGAGCAGTACTTC.

Only one count was recorded for this clone. This rearrangement joins TRBV5-6 to TRBJ2-7, with 7 bases aligning to TRBD1. Germline V lookup: CDR1 SGHDT, CDR2 YYEEEE. The CDR3 loop spans 14 amino acids. V dropped 3 bases and J dropped 0; count of bases not matched to a gene: 3. CDR3 bases: TGTGCCAGCAGCTGGAGACAGGGCTCCTACGAGCAGTACTTC. It is translated as CASSWRQGSYEQYF.

This clone was recorded once. V is TRBV28 and J is TRBJ1-2; D not certain. In germline, CDR1 is MDHEN, CDR2 SYDVKM. V shed 8 bases and J shed 2 bases, with 18 bases lying between them. This CDR3 contains 15 residues. CDR3 residues: CASVEGPGLNYGYTF. CDR3 bases: TGTGCCAGCGTGGAGGGTCCAGGATTGAACTATGGCTACACCTTC.